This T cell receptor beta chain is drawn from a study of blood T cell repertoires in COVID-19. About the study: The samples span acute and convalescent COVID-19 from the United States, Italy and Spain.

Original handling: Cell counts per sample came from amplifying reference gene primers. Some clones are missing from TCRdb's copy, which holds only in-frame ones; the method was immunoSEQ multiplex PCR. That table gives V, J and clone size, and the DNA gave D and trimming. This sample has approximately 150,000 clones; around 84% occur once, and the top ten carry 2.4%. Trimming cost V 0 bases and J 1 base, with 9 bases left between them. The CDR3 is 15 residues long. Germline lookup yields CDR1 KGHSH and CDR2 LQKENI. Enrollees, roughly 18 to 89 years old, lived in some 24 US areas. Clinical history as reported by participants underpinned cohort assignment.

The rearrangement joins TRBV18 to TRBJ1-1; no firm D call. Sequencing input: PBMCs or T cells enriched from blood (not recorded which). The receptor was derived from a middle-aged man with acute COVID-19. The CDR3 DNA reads TGTGCCAGCTCACCACCCACGGTCCGGAACACTGAAGCTTTCTTT. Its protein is CASSPPTVRNTEAFF.